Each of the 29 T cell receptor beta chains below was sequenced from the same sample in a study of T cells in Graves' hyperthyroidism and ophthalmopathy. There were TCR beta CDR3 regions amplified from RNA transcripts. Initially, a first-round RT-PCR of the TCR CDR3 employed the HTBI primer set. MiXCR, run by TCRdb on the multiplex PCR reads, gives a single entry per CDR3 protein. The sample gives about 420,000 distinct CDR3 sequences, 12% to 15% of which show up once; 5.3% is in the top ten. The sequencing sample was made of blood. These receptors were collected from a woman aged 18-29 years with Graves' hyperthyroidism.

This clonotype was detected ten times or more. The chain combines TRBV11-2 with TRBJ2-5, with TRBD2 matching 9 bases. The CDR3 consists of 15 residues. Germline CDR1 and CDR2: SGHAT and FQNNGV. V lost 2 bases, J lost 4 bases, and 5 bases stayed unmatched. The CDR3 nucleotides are TGTGCCAGCAGCTTAACGGGACTAGCTGTAGAGACCCAGTACTTC. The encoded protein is CASSLTGLAVETQYF.

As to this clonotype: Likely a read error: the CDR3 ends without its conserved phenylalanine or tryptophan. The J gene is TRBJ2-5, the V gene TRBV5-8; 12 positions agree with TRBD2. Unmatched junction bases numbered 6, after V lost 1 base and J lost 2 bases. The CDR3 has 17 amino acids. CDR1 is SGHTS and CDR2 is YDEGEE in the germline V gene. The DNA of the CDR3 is TGTGCCAGCAGCTTGTTCCTAGCGGGAGGGCGTCAAGAGACCCAGTACTCC. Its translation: CASSLFLAGGRQETQYS.

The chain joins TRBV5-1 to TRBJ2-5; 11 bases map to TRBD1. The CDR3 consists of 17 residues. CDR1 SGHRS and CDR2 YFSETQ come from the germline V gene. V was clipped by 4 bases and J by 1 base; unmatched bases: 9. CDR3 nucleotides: TGCGCCAGCAGCCGACAAGGGGACAGGGGGTCCCAAGAGACCCAGTACTTC. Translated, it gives CASSRQGDRGSQETQYF.

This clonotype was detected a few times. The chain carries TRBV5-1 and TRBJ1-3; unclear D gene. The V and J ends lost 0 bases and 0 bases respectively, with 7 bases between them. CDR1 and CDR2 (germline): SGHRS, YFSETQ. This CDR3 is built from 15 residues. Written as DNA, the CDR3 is TGCGCCAGCAGCTTGGCGGGCAGCTCTGGAAACACCATATATTTT. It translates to CASSLAGSSGNTIYF. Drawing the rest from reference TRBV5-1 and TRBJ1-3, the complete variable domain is KAGVTQTPRYLIKTRGQQVTLSCSPISGHRSVSWYQQTPGQGLQFLFEYFSETQRNKGNFPGRFSGRQFSNSRSEMNVSTLELGDSALYLCASSLAGSSGNTIYFGEGSWLTVV.

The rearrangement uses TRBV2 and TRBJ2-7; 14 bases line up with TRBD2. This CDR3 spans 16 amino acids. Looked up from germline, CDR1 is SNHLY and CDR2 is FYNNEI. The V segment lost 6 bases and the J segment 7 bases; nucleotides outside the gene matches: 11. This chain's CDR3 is CASRERLAGGHLEQYF. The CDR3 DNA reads TGTGCCAGCAGGGAAAGACTAGCGGGAGGGCATTTAGAGCAGTACTTC. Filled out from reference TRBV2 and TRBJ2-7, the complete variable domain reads EPEVTQTPSHQVTQMGQEVILRCVPISNHLYFYWYRQILGQKVEFLVSFYNNEISEKSEIFDDQFSVERPDGSNFTLKIRSTKLEDSAMYFCASRERLAGGHLEQYFGPGTRLTVT.

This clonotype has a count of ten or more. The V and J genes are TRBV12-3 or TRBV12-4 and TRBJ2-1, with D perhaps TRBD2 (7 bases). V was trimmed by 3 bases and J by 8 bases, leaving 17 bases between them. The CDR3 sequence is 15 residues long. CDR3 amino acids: CASSFVLQGRDEQFF. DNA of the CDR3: TGTGCCAGCAGTTTCGTCTTGCAGGGGAGGGATGAGCAGTTCTTC.

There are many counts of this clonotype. Here the CDR3 DNA reads TGCAGTGCCCTTGGCTTAACAGGGAAGATGGCCTACGAGCAGTACTTC. Amino acid sequence: CSALGLTGKMAYEQYF. The chain joins TRBV20-1 to TRBJ2-7, with a tentative D call TRBD1 (6 bases). Trimming took 6 bases from V and 2 from J, leaving 23 bases between them. CDR3 length: 16 amino acids. Germline V CDR1 and CDR2: DFQATT, SNEGSKA (reference sequence).

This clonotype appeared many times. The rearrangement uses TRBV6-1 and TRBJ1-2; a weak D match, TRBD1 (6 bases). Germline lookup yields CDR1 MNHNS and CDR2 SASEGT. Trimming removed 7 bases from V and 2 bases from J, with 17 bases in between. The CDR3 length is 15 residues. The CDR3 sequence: CASKERDKKNYGYTF. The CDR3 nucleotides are TGTGCCAGCAAGGAAAGGGACAAAAAAAACTATGGCTACACCTTC.

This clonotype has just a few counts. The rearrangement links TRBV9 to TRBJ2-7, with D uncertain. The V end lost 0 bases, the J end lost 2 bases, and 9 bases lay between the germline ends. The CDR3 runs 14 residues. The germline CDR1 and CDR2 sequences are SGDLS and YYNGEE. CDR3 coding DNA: TGTGCCAGCAGCGTAGAAGGCAGAGCCTACGAGCAGTACTTC. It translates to CASSVEGRAYEQYF.

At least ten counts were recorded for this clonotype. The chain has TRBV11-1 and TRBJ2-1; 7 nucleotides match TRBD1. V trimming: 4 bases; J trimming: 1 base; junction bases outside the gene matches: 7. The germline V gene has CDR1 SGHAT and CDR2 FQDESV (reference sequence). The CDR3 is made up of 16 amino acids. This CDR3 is CASSSYRDRSYNEQFF. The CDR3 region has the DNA TGTGCCAGCAGCTCGTACCGGGACAGATCCTACAATGAGCAGTTCTTC.

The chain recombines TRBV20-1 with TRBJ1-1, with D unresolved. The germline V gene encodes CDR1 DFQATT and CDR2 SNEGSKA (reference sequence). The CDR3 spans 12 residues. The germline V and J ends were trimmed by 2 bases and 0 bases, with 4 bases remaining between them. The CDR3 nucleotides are TGCAGTGCTAGAAATATGAACACTGAAGCTTTCTTT. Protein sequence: CSARNMNTEAFF.

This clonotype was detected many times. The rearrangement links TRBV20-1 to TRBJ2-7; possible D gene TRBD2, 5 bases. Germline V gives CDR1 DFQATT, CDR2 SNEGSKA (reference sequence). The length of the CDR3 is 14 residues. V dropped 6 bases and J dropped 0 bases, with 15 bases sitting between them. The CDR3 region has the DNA TGCAGTGCCCTAAGGACTGGGAGCTCCTACGAGCAGTACTTC. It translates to CSALRTGSSYEQYF.

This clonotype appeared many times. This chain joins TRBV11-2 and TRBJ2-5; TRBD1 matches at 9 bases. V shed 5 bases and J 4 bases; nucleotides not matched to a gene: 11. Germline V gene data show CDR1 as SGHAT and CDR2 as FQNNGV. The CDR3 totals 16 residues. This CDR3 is CASSIVGGTGIETQYF. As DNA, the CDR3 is TGTGCCAGCAGCATAGTAGGGGGGACAGGGATAGAGACCCAGTACTTC.

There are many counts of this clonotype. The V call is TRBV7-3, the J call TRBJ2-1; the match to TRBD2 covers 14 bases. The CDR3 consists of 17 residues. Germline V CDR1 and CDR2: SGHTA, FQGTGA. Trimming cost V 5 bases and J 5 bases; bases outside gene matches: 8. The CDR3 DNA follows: TGTGCCAGCAGCCGACTAGCGGGAGGGTACCTCGACAATGAGCAGTTCTTC. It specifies CASSRLAGGYLDNEQFF.

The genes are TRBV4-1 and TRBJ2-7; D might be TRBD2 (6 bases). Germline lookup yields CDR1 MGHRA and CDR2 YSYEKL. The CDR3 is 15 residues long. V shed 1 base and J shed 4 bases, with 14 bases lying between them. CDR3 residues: CASSQGFREEYEQYF. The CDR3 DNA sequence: TGCGCCAGCAGCCAAGGTTTCAGGGAGGAATACGAGCAGTACTTC.

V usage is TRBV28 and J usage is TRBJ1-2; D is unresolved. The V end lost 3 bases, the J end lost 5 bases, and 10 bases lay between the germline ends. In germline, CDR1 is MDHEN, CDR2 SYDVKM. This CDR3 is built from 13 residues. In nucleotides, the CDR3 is TGTGCCAGCAGTTTTTCCGCCAGATATGGCTACACCTTC. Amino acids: CASSFSARYGYTF.

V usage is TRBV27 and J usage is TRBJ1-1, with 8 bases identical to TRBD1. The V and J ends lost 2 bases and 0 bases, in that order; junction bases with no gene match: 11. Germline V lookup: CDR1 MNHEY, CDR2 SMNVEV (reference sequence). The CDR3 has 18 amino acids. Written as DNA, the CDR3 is TGTGCCAGCAGTTTACGGCAGGGGGCGATCCTCATGAACACTGAAGCTTTCTTT. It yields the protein CASSLRQGAILMNTEAFF.

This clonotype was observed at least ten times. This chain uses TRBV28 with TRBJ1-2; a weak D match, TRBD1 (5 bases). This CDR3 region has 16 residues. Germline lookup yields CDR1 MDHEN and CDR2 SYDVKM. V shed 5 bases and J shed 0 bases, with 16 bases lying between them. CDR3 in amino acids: CASSPPFYRTNYGYTF. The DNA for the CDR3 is TGTGCCAGCAGTCCACCTTTTTACAGGACTAACTATGGCTACACCTTC.

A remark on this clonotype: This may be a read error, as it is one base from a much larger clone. The CDR3 DNA sequence: TGTGCCAGCGGCCAAATAACAGAGACCCAGTACTTC. Translation: CASGQITETQYF. The V call is TRBV3-1, the J call TRBJ2-5, with D uncertain. The germline gives CDR1 LGHDT, CDR2 YNNKEL (reference sequence). This CDR3 has 12 amino acids.

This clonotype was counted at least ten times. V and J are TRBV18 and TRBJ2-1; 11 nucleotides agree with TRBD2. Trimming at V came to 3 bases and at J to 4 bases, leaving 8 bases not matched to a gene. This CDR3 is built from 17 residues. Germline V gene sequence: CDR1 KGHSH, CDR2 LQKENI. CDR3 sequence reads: CASSPRPGTSGYNEQFF. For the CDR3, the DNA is TGTGCCAGCTCACCGAGACCCGGGACTAGCGGTTACAATGAGCAGTTCTTC.

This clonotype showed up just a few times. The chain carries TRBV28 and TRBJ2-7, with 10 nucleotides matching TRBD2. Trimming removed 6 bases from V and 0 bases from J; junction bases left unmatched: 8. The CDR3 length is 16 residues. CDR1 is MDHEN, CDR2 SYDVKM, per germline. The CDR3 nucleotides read TGTGCCAGCAGGTCCCTAGCGGGAGACTACTCCTACGAGCAGTACTTC. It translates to CASRSLAGDYSYEQYF. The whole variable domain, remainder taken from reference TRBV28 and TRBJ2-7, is DVKVTQSSRYLVKRTGEKVFLECVQDMDHENMFWYRQDPGLGLRLIYFSYDVKMKEKGDIPEGYSVSREKKERFSLILESASTNQTSMYLCASRSLAGDYSYEQYFGPGTRLTVT.

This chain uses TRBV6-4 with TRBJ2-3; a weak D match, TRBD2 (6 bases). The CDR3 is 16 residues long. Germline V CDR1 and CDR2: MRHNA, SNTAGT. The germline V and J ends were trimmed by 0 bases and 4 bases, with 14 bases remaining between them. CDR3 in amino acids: CASSDSDGSGADTQYF. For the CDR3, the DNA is TGTGCCAGCAGTGACTCGGACGGGAGTGGCGCAGATACGCAGTATTTT.

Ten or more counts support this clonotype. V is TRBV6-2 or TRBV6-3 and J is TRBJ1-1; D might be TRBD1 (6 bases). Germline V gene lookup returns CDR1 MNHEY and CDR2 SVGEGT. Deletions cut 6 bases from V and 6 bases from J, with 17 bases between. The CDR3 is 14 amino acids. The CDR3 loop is CASSSSQGSAEAFF. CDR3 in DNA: TGTGCCAGCAGCTCATCCCAGGGGAGTGCTGAAGCTTTCTTT.

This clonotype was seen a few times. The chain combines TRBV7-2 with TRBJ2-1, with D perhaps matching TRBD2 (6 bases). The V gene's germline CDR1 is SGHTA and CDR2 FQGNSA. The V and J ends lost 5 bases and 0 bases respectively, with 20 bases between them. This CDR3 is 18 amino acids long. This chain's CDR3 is CASSARGGLGSSYNEQFF. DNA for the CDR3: TGTGCCAGCAGCGCCCGGGGAGGACTGGGGAGCTCCTACAATGAGCAGTTCTTC.

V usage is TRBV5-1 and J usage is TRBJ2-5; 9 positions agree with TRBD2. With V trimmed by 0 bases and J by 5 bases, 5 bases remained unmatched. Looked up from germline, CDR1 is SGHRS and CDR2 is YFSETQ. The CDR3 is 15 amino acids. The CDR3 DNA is TGCGCCAGCAGCTTGGCAGCGGGAGGTGTGGAGACCCAGTACTTC. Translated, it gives CASSLAAGGVETQYF.

The CDR3 DNA reads as TGTGCCTGCAAAAAGGACAGGGGACTAGCGGGAGACCTCACAGATACGCAGTATTTT. It translates to CACKKDRGLAGDLTDTQYF. The genes are TRBV28 and TRBJ2-3; TRBD2 matches at 14 bases. Germline-derived CDR1 and CDR2 are MDHEN and SYDVKM. The CDR3 is 19 amino acids. After removal of 11 bases from V and 2 bases from J, the junction contained 18 bases not matched to a gene.

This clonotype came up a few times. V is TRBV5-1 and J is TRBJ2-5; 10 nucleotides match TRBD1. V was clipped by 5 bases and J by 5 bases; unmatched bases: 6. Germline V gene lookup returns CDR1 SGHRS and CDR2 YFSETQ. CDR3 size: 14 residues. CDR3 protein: CASSMTGGVETQYF. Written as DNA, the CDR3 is TGCGCCAGCAGTATGACAGGGGGCGTTGAGACCCAGTACTTC.

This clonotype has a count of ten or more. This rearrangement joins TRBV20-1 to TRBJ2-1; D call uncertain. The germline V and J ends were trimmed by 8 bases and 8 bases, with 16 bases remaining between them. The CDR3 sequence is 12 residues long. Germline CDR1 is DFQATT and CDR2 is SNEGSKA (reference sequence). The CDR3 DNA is TGCAGTCCTCAAGACATATACCATGAGCAGTTCTTC. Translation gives CSPQDIYHEQFF.

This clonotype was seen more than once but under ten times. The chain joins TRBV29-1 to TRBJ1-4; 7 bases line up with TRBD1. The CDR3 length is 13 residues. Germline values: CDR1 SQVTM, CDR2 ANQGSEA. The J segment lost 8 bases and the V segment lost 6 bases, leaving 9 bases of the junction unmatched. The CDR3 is CSVGDSIREKLFF. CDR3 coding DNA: TGCAGCGTGGGGGACAGTATCCGGGAAAAACTGTTTTTT.